This T cell receptor beta chain came from a study of human T cells and chemical hapten exposure. The overall study: How much TCR each sample yielded varied, mostly because pooled library volumes differed slightly.

Time point specified: patch test 1, 2 weeks after DPC sensitization. Sample treatment: therapeutic diphenylcyclopropenone sensitization with weekly scalp DPC. MiXCR was run by TCRdb on the RACE reads, yielding one entry per CDR3 protein. Of roughly 180,000 distinct CDR3 sequences detected, 20% to 25% appear once; the ten largest clones hold over 6.5%. The sequence was collected from a woman between 45 and 65 years old with alopecia areata. Some clones in this sample may be carry-over from other donors' samples. This specimen consisted of whole blood, obtained in connection with sensitization to the hapten diphenylcyclopropenone (DPC).

The CDR3, as DNA: TGTGCCAGCAGCTTAGACGGTTGCACTGAAGCTTTCTTT. Residues: CASSLDGCTEAFF. This chain links TRBV11-2 with TRBJ1-1; D call uncertain. This CDR3 spans 13 amino acids. CDR1 SGHAT and CDR2 FQNNGV come from the germline V gene. V lost 0 bases and J 4 bases, leaving 6 bases between the germline ends.